The present entry profiles one T cell receptor beta chain with its context. Methods used by the authors: Reference gene primers were amplified, and this amplification served to estimate nucleated cell counts. This table comes from immunoSEQ multiplex PCR, and its TCRdb copy is limited to in-frame clones, with some not included. V and J calls plus clone size are reproduced from that table; the DNA served to infer D and trimming. Here the sample spans 180,000 or so clones, about 85% being singletons. CDR1 and CDR2 (germline): LNHDA, SQIVND (reference sequence). V lost 2 bases and J lost 7; bases outside the gene matches: 13. CDR3 length: 16 residues. The data belong to a study of blood T cell repertoires in COVID-19. Study at large: Sites across the United States, Italy and Spain contributed samples from acute and convalescent COVID-19. Sample material is recorded as cDNA or gDNA derived from T cells, B-cell-depleted T cells, or PBMCs.

This sequence originates from a man aged 55 to 70 who had recovered from COVID-19. This chain connects TRBV19 to TRBJ1-2, with 7 bases lining up with TRBD1. The sequenced sample was peripheral blood. CDR3 sequence (DNA): TGTGCCAGTAGTATACCCCAAACAGGGGAATTTCGTGGCTACACCTTC. This encodes CASSIPQTGEFRGYTF.